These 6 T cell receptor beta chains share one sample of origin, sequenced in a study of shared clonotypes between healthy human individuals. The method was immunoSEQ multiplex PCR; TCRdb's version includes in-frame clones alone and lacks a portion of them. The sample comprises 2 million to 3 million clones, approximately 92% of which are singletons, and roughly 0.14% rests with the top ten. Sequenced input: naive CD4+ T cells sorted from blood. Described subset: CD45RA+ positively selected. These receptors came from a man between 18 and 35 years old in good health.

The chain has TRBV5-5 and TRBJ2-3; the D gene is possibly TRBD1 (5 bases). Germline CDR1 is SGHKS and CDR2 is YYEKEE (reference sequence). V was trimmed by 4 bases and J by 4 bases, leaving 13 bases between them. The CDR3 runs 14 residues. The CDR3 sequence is CASSQRQISDTQYF. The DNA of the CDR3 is TGTGCCAGCAGCCAAAGACAGATCTCAGATACGCAGTATTTT.

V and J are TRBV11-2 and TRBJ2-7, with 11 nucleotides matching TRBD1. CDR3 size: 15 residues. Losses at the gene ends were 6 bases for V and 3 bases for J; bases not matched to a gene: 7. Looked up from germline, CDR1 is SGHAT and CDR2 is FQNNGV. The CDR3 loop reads CASRGQGALVYEQYF. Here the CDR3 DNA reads TGTGCCAGCAGAGGACAGGGGGCTCTCGTCTACGAGCAGTACTTC.

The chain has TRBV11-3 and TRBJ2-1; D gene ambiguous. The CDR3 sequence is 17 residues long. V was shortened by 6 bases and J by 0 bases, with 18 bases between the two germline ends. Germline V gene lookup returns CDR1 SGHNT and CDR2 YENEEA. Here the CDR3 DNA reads TGTGCCAGCAGTCTTAGTAATGGGAAAGCCTCCTACAATGAGCAGTTCTTC. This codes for CASSLSNGKASYNEQFF.

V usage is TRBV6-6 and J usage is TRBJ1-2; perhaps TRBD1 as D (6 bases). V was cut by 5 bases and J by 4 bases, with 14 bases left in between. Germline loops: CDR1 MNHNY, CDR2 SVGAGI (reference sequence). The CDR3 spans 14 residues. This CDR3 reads CASSTSGTSYGYTF. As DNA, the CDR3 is TGTGCCAGCAGTACATCCGGGACAAGCTATGGCTACACCTTC.

The CDR3 DNA sequence: TGCGCCAGCAGCCAGATTATAGCGGGAGGCGGAGAGACCCAGTACTTC. It yields the protein CASSQIIAGGGETQYF. This chain connects TRBV4-1 to TRBJ2-5, with 10 bases identical to TRBD2. CDR1 and CDR2 from the germline V gene are MGHRA and YSYEKL. Trimming cost V 3 bases and J 4 bases; bases outside gene matches: 8. The CDR3 covers 16 residues.

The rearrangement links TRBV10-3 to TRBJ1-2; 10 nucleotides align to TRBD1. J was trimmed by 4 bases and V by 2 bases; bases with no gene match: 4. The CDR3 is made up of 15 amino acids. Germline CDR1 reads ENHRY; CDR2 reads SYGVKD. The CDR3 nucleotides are TGTGCCATCAGTGAGATGACAGGGGGCGCCTATGGCTACACCTTC. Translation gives CAISEMTGGAYGYTF.